The subject of this entry is one T cell receptor beta chain. Its antigen is undetermined. Generated by immunoSEQ multiplex PCR, the TCRdb table keeps only in-frame clones and is missing some. Among about 77,000 clones listed, approximately 89% were seen once. This specimen comes from a study of OX40 agonist ivuxolimab in advanced cancers. Study in general: Melanoma, hepatocellular carcinoma, head and neck or renal cell cancer occurred in dose-escalation patients.

Losses at the gene ends were 10 bases for V and 0 bases for J; bases not matched to a gene: 10. Germline V gene lookup returns CDR1 KGHSH and CDR2 LQKENI. The CDR3 sequence is 16 residues long. Study-wide points: Circulating CD4+ and CD8+ T cells showed clonal expansion by week 6 at 0.1 to 3.0 mg/kg.

The rearrangement joins TRBV18 to TRBJ2-2; 8 bases agree with TRBD1. The clonotype originates from an adult with an advanced solid tumor such as melanoma, head and neck, liver or kidney cancer. The sequences come from CD4+ or CD8+ T cells sorted from blood, collected in a trial of the OX40 agonist ivuxolimab. CDR3 protein: CAINRETGANTGELFF. CDR3 DNA sequence: TGTGCCATCAACAGAGAGACAGGGGCGAACACCGGGGAGCTGTTTTTT. The full variable domain, with the rest looked up from reference TRBV18 and TRBJ2-2, is NAGVMQNPRHLVRRRGQEARLRCSPMKGHSHVYWYRQLPEEGLKFMVYLQKENIIDESGMPKERFSAEFPKEGPSILRIQQVVRGDSAAYFCAINRETGANTGELFFGEGSRLTVL.